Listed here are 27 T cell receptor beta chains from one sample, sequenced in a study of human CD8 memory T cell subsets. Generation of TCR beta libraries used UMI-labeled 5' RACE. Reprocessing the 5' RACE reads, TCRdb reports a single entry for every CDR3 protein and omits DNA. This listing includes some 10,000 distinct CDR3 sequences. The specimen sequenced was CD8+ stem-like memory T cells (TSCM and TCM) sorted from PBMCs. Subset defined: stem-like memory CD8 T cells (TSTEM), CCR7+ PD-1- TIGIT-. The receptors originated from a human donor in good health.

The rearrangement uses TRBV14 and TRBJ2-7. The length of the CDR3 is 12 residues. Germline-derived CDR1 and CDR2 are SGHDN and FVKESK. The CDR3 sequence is CASSHGLYEQYF.

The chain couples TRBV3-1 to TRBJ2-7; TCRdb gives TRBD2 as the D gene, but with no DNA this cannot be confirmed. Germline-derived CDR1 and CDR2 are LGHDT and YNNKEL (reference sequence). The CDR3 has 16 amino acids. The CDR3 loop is CASSQAGGGFLYEQYF.

This chain's CDR3 is CASSPASGPYNEQFF. The chain has TRBV7-8 and TRBJ2-1; the D call from TCRdb, TRBD2, cannot be confirmed without DNA. CDR3 length equals 15 residues. Germline values: CDR1 SGHVS, CDR2 FQNEAQ.

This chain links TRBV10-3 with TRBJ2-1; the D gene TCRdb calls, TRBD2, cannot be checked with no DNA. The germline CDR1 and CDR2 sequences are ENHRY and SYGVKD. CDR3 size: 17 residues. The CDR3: CAISESGVAGGQSEQFF.

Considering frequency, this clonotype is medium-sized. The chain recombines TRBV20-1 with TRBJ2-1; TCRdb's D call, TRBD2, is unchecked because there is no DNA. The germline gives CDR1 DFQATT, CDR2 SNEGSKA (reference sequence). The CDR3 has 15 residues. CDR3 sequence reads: CSALERGAFYNEQFF.

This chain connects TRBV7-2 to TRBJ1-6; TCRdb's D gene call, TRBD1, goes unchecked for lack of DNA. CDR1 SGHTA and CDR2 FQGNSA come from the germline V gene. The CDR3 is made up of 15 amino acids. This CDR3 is CASSFDRSYNSPLHF.

This CDR3 is CASSPTSTGELFF. This chain links TRBV6-4 with TRBJ2-2. Germline V gives CDR1 MRHNA, CDR2 SNTAGT. CDR3 length: 13 residues.

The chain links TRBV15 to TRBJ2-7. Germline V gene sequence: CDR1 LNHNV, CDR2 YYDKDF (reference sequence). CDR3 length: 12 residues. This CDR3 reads CATSSATYEQYF.

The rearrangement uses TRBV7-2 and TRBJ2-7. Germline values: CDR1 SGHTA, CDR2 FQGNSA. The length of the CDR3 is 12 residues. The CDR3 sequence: CASSLVSYEQYF.

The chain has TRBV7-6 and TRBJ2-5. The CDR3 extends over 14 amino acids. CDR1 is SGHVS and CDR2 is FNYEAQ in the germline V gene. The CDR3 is CASSLVLGQETQYF.

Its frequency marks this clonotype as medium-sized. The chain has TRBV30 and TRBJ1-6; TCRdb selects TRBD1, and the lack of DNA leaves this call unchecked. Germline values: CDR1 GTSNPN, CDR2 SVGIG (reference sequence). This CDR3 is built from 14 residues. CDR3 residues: CAWSPGTGVVPLHF. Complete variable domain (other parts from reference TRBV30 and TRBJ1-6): SQTIHQWPATLVQPVGSPLSLECTVEGTSNPNLYWYRQAAGRGLQLLFYSVGIGQISSEVPQNLSASRPQDRQFILSSKKLLLSDSGFYLCAWSPGTGVVPLHFGNGTRLTVT.

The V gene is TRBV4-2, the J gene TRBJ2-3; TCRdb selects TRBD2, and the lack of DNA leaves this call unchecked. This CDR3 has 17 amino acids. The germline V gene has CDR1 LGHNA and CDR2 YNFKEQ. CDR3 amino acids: CASSPFGAGTSTDTQYF.

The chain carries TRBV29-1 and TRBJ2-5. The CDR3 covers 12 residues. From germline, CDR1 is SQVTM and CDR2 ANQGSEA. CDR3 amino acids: CSVEGLEETQYF.

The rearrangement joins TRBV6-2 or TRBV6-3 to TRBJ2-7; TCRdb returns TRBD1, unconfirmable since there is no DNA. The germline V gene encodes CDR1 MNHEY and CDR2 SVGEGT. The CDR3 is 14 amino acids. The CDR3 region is CASARQGGTYEQYF.

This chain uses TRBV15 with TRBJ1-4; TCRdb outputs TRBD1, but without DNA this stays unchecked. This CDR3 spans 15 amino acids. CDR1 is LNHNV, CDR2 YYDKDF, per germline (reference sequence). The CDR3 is CATSRGDRDGEKLFF.

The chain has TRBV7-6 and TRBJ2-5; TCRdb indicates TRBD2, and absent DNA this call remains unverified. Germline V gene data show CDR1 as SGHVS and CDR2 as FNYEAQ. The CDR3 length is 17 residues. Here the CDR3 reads CASMLTFWSGAQETQYF. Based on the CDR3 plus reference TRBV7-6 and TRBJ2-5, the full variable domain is GAGVSQSPRYKVTKRGQDVALRCDPISGHVSLYWYRQALGQGPEFLTYFNYEAQQDKSGLPNDRFSAERPEGSISTLTIQRTEQRDSAMYRCASMLTFWSGAQETQYFGPGTRLLVL.

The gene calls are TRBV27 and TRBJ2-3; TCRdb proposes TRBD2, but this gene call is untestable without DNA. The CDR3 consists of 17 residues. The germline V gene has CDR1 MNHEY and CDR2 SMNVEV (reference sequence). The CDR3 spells CASRSGRTSGRTVAQYF.

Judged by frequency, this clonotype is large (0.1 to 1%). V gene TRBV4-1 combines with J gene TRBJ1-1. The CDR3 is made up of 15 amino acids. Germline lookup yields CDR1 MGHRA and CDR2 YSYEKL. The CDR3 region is CASSQGSPENTEAFF.

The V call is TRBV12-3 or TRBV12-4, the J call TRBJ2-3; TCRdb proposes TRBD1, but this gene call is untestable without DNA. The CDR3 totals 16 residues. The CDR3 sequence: CASTDGQGARADTQYF.

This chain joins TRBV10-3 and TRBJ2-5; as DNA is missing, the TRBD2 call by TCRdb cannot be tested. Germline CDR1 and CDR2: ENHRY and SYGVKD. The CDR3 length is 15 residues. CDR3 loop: CAISDDRAGQETQYF.

CDR3 sequence: CAISVGGGQNEKLFF. The J gene is TRBJ1-4, the V gene TRBV10-3; the D call from TCRdb, TRBD1, cannot be confirmed without DNA. In germline, CDR1 is ENHRY, CDR2 SYGVKD. The CDR3 sequence is 15 residues long.

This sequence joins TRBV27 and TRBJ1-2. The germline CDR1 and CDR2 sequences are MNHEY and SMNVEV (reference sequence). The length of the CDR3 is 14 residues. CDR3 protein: CASSLRGANYGYTF.

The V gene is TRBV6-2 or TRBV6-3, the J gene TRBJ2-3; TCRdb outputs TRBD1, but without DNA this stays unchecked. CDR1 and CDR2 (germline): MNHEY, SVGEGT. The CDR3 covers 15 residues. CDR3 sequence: CASSYGDARGDTQYF.

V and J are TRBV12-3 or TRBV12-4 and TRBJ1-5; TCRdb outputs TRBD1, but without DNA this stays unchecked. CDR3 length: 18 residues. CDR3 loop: CASSLSLGQSLINQPQHF.

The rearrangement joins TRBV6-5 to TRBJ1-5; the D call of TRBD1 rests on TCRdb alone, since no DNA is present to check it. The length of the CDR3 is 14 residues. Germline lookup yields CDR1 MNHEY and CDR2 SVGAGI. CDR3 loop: CASRRQGENQPQHF.

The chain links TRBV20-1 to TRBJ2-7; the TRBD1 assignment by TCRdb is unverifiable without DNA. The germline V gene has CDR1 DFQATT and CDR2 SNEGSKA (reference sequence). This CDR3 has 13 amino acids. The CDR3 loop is CSARDSFPYEQYF.

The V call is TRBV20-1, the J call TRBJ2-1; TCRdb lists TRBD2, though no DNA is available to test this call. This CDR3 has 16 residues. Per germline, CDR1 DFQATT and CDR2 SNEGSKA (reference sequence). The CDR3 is CSASGVGLAGNNEQFF.